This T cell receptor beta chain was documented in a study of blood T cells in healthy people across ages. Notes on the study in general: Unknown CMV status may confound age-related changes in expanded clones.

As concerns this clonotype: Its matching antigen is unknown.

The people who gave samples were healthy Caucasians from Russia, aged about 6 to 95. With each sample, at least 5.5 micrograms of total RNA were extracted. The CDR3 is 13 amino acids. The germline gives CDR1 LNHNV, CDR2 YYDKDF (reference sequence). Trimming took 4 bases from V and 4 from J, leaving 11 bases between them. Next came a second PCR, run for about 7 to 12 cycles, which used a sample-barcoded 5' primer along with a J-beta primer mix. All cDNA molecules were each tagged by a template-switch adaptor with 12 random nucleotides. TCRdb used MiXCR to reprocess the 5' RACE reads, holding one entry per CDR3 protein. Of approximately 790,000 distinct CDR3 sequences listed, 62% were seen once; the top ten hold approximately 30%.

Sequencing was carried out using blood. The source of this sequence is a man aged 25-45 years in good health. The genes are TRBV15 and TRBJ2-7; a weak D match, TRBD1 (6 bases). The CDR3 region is CATSIGQGYEQYF. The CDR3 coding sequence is TGTGCCACCAGCATAGGTCAGGGGTACGAGCAGTACTTC.